This T cell receptor beta chain originates from a study of blood T cells in healthy people across ages (dated by TCRdb to between 2014 and 2017). About the full investigation: In model experiments, roughly one uniquely barcoded TCR beta cDNA molecule per two T cells was captured by template switching. The donors were divided into four age groups: young (average about 16 years), middle-aged (about 39), aged (roughly 60) and long-lived (roughly 82). To track age-related changes in TCR beta repertoire diversity, the study relied on deep sequencing normalized with unique cDNA molecular identifiers. For two donors (one aged 18 to 30 and one aged 80 or older), the study analyzed two additional independent replicas of 1 million unique cDNA reads from the same blood draw.

Sequences MDHEN (CDR1) and SYDVKM (CDR2) are obtained from the germline V gene. CDR3 length: 14 amino acids, cysteine to phenylalanine. The sequence is cut down to CDR3 DNA, 42 bases in frame from base 1. Library method: 5' RACE. The data were produced on an Illumina HiSeq 2500. The second PCR ran for roughly 7 to 11 cycles and used a J-beta primer mix along with a sample-barcoded 5' primer. Each TCR beta cDNA molecule received a unique molecular identifier from a template-switch 5' adaptor carrying 12 random nucleotides. Each sample yielded at least 3 million CDR3-containing paired-end reads. First-strand cDNA was synthesized from all RNA with the Mint cDNA synthesis kit, primed by a TRBC-specific oligonucleotide. Following uracil-DNA glycosylase treatment, a first 18-cycle PCR with universal primers M1SS and BC2_uni_R was performed on all cDNA. The original pipeline was this. For normalization, 1 million high-quality reads, each with a distinct molecular identifier, were randomly selected from each sample. Reads with shared molecular identifiers were discarded instead of being binned into consensus sequences. MiTCR, set to a Q25 quality threshold and the strictest error-elimination algorithm, was used for CDR3 identification, clonotype clustering and error correction. A nonparametric unseen species model with Euler transformation was used to estimate lower-bound total TCR beta diversity. TCRdb trimmed the raw reads at Q25, called clones with MiXCR and kept productive beta chains. Entries are consolidated by CDR3 protein sequence, retaining the most common genes and DNA. The V and J calls reflect TCRdb's pipeline rather than the authors' work. The sample data list 450,000 to 650,000 distinct CDR3 sequences, and 24% of these were observed just once. The ten biggest clones cover just over 8.5% of the sample.

The roughly 37 donors, aged about 6 to 95 years, were systemically healthy Caucasian individuals from Russia. Each donor gave ten milliliters of peripheral blood, collected into EDTA-treated Vacutainer tubes. Ficoll-Paque density-gradient centrifugation was used to isolate PBMCs, with at least 6 million obtained per sample. Total RNA was extracted from PBMCs with Trizol reagent, with at least 5 micrograms obtained per sample. Naive CD45RAhigh/CD27high T cell percentages were measured by flow cytometry on a PBMC aliquot from every donor. Broader findings and caveats from the paper: The CMV infection status of donors was not known, potentially confounding age-related changes in expanded clonotypes. Observed TCR beta diversity per million T cells fell roughly linearly with age, and a significant reduction was already apparent by age roughly 40. Compared with the aged group, the long-lived group had more naive CD4+ T cells, fewer expanded clones and increased TCR diversity, a pattern suggesting age selection. A strong correlation was found between observed TCR beta diversity and the percentage of naive T cells measured by flow cytometry. Since profiling was done on bulk unsorted PBMCs, naive and antigen-experienced compartments could not be conclusively compared. Estimates of total diversity based on one million sequenced T cells were regarded as lower bounds and as underestimates.

For this clonotype: Its target antigen remains unknown. No base qualities exist here, and no much larger clone lies one base off it.

These data also featured in a second study, about T cells of mothers and their children. The second study, in turn, reports: Nine systemically healthy Caucasian individuals served as donors, namely three mothers together with their six children. cDNA synthesis consumed the entire amount of extracted RNA, loaded at approximately 1.6 ug RNA in each 15 ul reaction. Sample barcodes and 2-4 random nucleotides were added via the M1S primer in the second PCR. More than 8 million TCR beta CDR3 reads were obtained from each mother, and roughly 3 million reads were obtained from each child. Thymic selection similarly shapes TCR recombination output in related and unrelated pairs, with minor effect from inherited differences. Normalized repertoire overlap was always slightly but never significantly higher in related than unrelated mother-child pairs. No persistent microchimeric T cell clones were found, with a detection sensitivity of around 100 clones per million clonotypes. Deep NGS was used in the study to compare the TCR beta repertoires of mothers and children and to look for features that separate related mother-child pairs from unrelated individuals. Mothers averaged roughly 36 +/- 4 years of age and children averaged around 10 +/- 4 years. Libraries were sequenced on Illumina HiSeq 2000 with 100+100 nt paired-end reads after adapter ligation with NEBNext reagents. To prevent cross-contamination, the mother and child libraries were prepared one month apart and sequenced in separate runs. For each donor, somewhere between 500,000 and 2,000,000 distinct TCR beta clonotypes were identified. Naive TCR beta clonotypes were estimated from low-frequency clonotypes matched to each donor's FACS-determined naive share, without sorting.

The chain uses TRBV28 and TRBJ2-1; 7 of the junction bases match TRBD2. The tail of the sequence fits TRBJ2-7 better, so the J call may be wrong. This clonotype originated in a boy younger than 18 in good health. The sample comprised blood. The CDR3 is CASSLPTSNYEQYF. The DNA sequence is given as TGTGCCAGCAGTTTACCGACTAGCAACTACGAGCAGTACTTC.